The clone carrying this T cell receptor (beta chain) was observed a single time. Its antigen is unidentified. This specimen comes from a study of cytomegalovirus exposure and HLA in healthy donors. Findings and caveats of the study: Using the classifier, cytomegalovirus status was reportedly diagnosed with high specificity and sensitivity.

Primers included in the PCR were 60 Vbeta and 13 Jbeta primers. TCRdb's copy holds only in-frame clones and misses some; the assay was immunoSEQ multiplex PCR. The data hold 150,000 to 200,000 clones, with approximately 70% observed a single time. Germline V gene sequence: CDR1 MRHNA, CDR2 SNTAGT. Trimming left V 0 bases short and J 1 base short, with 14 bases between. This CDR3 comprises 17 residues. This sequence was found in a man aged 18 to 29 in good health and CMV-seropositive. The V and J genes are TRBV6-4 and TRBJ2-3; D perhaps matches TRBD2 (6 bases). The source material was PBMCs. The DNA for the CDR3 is TGTGCCAGCAGTGACTCAGTTGGGGACTTGGGCACAGATACGCAGTATTTT. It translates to CASSDSVGDLGTDTQYF.